One sample yielded the 10 T cell receptor beta chains listed below, sequenced in a study of CD8 T cells in ankylosing spondylitis. TCRdb re-derived calls from the 5' RACE reads in MiXCR, one entry per CDR3 protein. The sample has hundreds of thousands of distinct CDR3 sequences, roughly 20% seen once. The sequenced sample consisted of blood, either unsorted or a sorted T cell fraction (not recorded which). The receptors come from a male donor with ankylosing spondylitis or in good health (not recorded which).

This clonotype was counted between two and nine times. The chain combines TRBV12-3 or TRBV12-4 with TRBJ2-2, with a weak D call TRBD2 (6 bases). The ends were cut back, 8 bases at V and 4 bases at J, with 14 bases in the middle. The CDR3 has 14 residues. CDR3 protein: CASGFGGSTGELFF. Here the CDR3 DNA reads TGTGCCAGCGGCTTTGGGGGGAGCACCGGGGAGCTGTTTTTT.

This clonotype was detected a few times. V gene TRBV27 combines with J gene TRBJ2-7; D remains ambiguous. The CDR3 is made up of 13 amino acids. Germline CDR1 MNHEY, CDR2 SMNVEV (reference sequence). The ends were cut back, 3 bases at V and 7 bases at J, with 13 bases in the middle. In DNA, the CDR3 is TGTGCCAGCAGTTTCAGACCATACTCAGAGCAGTACTTC. It is translated as CASSFRPYSEQYF.

A few counts support this clonotype. The rearrangement links TRBV9 to TRBJ1-1; perhaps TRBD1 as D (5 bases). Germline CDR1 is SGDLS and CDR2 is YYNGEE. Trimming shortened V by 3 bases and J by 2 bases, and 14 bases separated the two germline ends. There are 15 residues in the CDR3. This chain's CDR3 is CASSAHGTDNTEAFF. For the CDR3, the DNA is TGTGCCAGCAGCGCCCACGGGACCGATAACACTGAAGCTTTCTTT.

The chain couples TRBV2 to TRBJ2-7, with a weak D call TRBD2 (7 bases). CDR1 and CDR2 (germline): SNHLY, FYNNEI. The CDR3 spans 12 residues. V lost 8 bases and J lost 6, with 14 bases in between. In nucleotides, the CDR3 is TGTGCCAGCCGGATGGGGGGGCTCGAGCAGTACTTC. This sequence encodes CASRMGGLEQYF. The entire variable domain, with the rest obtained from reference TRBV2 and TRBJ2-7, is as follows: EPEVTQTPSHQVTQMGQEVILRCVPISNHLYFYWYRQILGQKVEFLVSFYNNEISEKSEIFDDQFSVERPDGSNFTLKIRSTKLEDSAMYFCASRMGGLEQYFGPGTRLTVT.

This clonotype has ten or more counts. The V call is TRBV7-8, the J call TRBJ2-7, with TRBD1 matching over 7 bases. This CDR3 has 19 amino acids. V dropped 2 bases and J dropped 2; count of bases not matched to a gene: 18. Germline V gives CDR1 SGHVS, CDR2 FQNEAQ. CDR3 in amino acids: CASSLLPGSAGGNAYEQYF. CDR3 bases: TGTGCCAGCAGCTTATTGCCCGGGTCGGCAGGGGGTAACGCCTACGAGCAGTACTTC.

There are a few counts of this clonotype. The V and J genes are TRBV7-9 and TRBJ2-5, with D perhaps matching TRBD1 (5 bases). The CDR3 is 16 amino acids. V lost 1 base to trimming and J lost 2 bases, with 14 bases between them. Germline V gene data show CDR1 as SEHNR and CDR2 as FQNEAQ (reference sequence). This chain's CDR3 is CASSLEPGQGQETQYF. The CDR3 DNA is TGTGCCAGCAGCTTAGAACCAGGGCAGGGTCAAGAGACCCAGTACTTC.

This clonotype was seen a handful of times. V gene TRBV4-2 combines with J gene TRBJ2-3; D not resolved. V lost 2 bases, J lost 5 bases, and 5 bases lay in between. CDR1 is LGHNA and CDR2 is YNFKEQ in the germline V gene. CDR3 length equals 12 residues. This CDR3 is CASSQRRDTQYF. In DNA form, the CDR3 reads TGTGCCAGCAGCCAAAGGAGAGATACGCAGTATTTT.

The CDR3 nucleotides read TGTGCCAGCAGTGAAATCCCATCAGGGGTCAACGGCTACGAGCAGTACTTC. Residues: CASSEIPSGVNGYEQYF. The rearrangement uses TRBV2 and TRBJ2-7; D is perhaps TRBD1 (6 bases). Germline-derived CDR1 and CDR2 are SNHLY and FYNNEI. V gave up 2 bases and J gave up 3 bases, with 20 bases separating them. The CDR3 is 17 residues long.

This clonotype was seen a few times. This sequence joins TRBV12-3 or TRBV12-4 and TRBJ2-2; D remains unclear. The V gene lost 8 bases and the J gene lost 6 bases, with 10 bases spanning the gap. This CDR3 comprises 12 residues. CDR3 nucleotides: TGTGCCAGCGGTACGGGTCCCGGGGAGCTGTTTTTT. Translated, it gives CASGTGPGELFF.

Remarks on this clonotype: A read error may produce the germline difference seen at one junction end. The chain has TRBV2 and TRBJ2-1; 8 bases match TRBD2. CDR1 SNHLY and CDR2 FYNNEI come from the germline V gene. CDR3 length equals 14 residues. CDR3 sequence: CATTGLESNNKQFF. The CDR3 DNA reads as TGTGCCACCACGGGACTAGAGAGTAACAATAAGCAGTTCTTC. The full variable domain, with the rest looked up from reference TRBV2 and TRBJ2-1, is EPEVTQTPSHQVTQMGQEVILRCVPISNHLYFYWYRQILGQKVEFLVSFYNNEISEKSEIFDDQFSVERPDGSNFTLKIRSTKLEDSAMYFCATTGLESNNKQFFGPGTRLTVL.